This T cell receptor (beta chain) was documented in a study of radiation and T cells in renal cell carcinoma. Findings of the study overall: No pretreatment tumor biopsies were available for baseline clonotypes.

About this clone itself: Its antigen is not identified.

Here immunoSEQ multiplex PCR was the method, and the copy in TCRdb shows in-frame clones only, minus some. Among 97,000 or so clones listed, 84% were seen once. This CDR3 contains 16 residues. V trimming: 5 bases; J trimming: 4 bases; junction bases outside the gene matches: 7. Germline-derived CDR1 and CDR2 are WNHNN and SYGVQD (reference sequence). As for time point: blood 4 weeks post-SBRT, at nephrectomy. Treatment specified: 15 Gy SBRT to primary tumor, nephrectomy 4 weeks later. The TCR was taken from a man aged 60 to 75 with renal cell carcinoma. The sample here was blood, taken from a patient whose treatment included radiotherapy and nephrectomy. V is TRBV10-1 and J is TRBJ2-1; 11 bases are a match to TRBD2. CDR3 DNA sequence: TGCGCCAGCAGTAAGACTAGCGGGGAAGGATACAATGAGCAGTTCTTC. It translates to CASSKTSGEGYNEQFF.